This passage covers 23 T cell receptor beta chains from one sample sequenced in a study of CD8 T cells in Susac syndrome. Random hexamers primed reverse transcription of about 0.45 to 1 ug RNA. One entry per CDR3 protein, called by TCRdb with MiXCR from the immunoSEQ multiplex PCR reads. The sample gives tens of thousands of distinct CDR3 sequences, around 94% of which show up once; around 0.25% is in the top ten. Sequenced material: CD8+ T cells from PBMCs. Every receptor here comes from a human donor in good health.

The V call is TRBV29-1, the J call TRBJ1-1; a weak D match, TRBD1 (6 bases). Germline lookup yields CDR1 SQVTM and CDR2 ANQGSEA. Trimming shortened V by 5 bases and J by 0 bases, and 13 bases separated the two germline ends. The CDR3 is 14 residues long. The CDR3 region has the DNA TGCAGCGTTCCCCAACGGACAGTGAACACTGAAGCTTTCTTT. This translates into CSVPQRTVNTEAFF.

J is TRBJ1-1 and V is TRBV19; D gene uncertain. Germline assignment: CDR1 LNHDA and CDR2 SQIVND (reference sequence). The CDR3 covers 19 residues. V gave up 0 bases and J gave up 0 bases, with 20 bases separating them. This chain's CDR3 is CASSIDLSEAGPLNTEAFF. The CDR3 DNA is TGTGCCAGTAGTATAGATCTATCGGAGGCAGGACCTCTGAACACTGAAGCTTTCTTT.

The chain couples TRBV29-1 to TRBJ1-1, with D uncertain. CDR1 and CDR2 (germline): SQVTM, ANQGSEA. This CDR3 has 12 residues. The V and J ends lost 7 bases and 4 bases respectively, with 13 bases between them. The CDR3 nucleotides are TGCAGCGCCCTGCGGTTGGGCACTGAAGCTTTCTTT. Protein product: CSALRLGTEAFF.

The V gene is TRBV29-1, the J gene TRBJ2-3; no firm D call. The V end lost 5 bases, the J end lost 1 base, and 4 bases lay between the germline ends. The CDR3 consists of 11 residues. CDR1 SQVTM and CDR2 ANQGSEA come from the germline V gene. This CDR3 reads CSVPGTDTQYF. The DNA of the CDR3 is TGCAGCGTTCCTGGCACAGATACGCAGTATTTT.

CDR3 sequence reads: CASSILNGGAGDTQYF. DNA of the CDR3: TGTGCCAGCAGTATCTTGAACGGGGGGGCTGGAGATACGCAGTATTTT. This chain uses TRBV27 with TRBJ2-3; 8 nucleotides line up with TRBD2. V gave up 5 bases and J gave up 5 bases; unmatched junction bases: 12. CDR1 MNHEY and CDR2 SMNVEV come from the germline V gene (reference sequence). This CDR3 has 16 amino acids.

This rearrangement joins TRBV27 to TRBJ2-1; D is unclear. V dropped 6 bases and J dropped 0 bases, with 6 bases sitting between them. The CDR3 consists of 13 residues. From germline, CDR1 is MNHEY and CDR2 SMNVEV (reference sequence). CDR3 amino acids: CASRSFSYNEQFF. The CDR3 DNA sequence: TGTGCCAGCAGATCCTTCTCCTACAATGAGCAGTTCTTC.

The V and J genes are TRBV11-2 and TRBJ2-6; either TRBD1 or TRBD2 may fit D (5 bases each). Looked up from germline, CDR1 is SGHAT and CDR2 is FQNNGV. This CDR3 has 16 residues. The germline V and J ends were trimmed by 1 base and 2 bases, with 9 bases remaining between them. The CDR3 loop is CASSLVWGTGANVLTF. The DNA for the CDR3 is TGTGCCAGCAGCTTAGTATGGGGGACTGGGGCCAACGTCCTGACTTTC.

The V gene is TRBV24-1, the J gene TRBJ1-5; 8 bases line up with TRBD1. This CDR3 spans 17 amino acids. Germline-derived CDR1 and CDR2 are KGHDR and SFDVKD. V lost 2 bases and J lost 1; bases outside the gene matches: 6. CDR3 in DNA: TGTGCCACCAGTGATTCCCAGGGGGCGTTAAGCAATCAGCCCCAGCATTTT. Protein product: CATSDSQGALSNQPQHF.

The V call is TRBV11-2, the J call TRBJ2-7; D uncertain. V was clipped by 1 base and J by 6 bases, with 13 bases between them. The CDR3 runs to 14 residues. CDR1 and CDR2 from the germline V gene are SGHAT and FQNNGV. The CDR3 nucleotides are TGTGCCAGCAGCTTAGTGTTTGGGTCTTCCGAGCAGTACTTC. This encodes CASSLVFGSSEQYF.

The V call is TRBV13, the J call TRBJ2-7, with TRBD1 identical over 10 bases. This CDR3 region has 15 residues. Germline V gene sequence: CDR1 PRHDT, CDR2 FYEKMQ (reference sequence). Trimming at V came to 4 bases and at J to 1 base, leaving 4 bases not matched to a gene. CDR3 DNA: TGTGCCAGCAGCTCCGGGACAGGGGTTTCCTACGAGCAGTACTTC. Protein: CASSSGTGVSYEQYF. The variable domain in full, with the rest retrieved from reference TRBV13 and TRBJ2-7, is AAGVIQSPRHLIKEKRETATLKCYPIPRHDTVYWYQQGPGQDPQFLISFYEKMQSDKGSIPDRFSAQQFSDYHSELNMSSLELGDSALYFCASSSGTGVSYEQYFGPGTRLTVT.

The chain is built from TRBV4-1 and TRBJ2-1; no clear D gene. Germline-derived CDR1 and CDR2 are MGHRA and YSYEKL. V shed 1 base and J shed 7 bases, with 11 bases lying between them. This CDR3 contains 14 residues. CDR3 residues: CASSQGPRGNEQFF. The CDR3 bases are TGCGCCAGCAGCCAAGGACCCCGCGGTAATGAGCAGTTCTTC.

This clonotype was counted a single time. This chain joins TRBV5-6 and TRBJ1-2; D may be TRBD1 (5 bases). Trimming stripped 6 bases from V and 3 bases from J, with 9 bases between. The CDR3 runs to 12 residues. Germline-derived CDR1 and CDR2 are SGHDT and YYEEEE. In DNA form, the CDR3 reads TGTGCCAGCACTCAGGGAGACTATGGCTACACCTTC. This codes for CASTQGDYGYTF.

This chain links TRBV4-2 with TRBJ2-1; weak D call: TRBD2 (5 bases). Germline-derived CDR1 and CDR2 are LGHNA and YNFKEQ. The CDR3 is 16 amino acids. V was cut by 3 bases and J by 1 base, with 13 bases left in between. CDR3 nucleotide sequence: TGTGCCAGCAGCCACATTCTAGCTGATTCCTACAATGAGCAGTTCTTC. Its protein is CASSHILADSYNEQFF.

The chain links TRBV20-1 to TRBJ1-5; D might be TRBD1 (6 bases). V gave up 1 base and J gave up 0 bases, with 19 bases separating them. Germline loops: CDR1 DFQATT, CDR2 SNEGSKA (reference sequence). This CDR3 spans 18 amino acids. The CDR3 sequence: CSARGRRQVTDSNQPQHF. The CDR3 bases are TGCAGTGCTAGAGGGCGGCGACAGGTCACGGATAGCAATCAGCCCCAGCATTTT.

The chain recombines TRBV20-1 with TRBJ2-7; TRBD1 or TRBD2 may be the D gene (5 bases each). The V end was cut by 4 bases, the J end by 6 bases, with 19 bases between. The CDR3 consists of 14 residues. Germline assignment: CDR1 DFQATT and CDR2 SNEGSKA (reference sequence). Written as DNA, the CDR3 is TGCAGTGCTAAGGGGCCCAGGAAGGGAGCCGAGCAGTACGTC. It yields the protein CSAKGPRKGAEQYV.

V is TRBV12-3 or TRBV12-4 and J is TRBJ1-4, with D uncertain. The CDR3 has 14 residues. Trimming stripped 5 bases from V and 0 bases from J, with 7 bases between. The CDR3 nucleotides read TGTGCCAGCAGTCCGCTCGCAACTAATGAAAAACTGTTTTTT. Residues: CASSPLATNEKLFF.

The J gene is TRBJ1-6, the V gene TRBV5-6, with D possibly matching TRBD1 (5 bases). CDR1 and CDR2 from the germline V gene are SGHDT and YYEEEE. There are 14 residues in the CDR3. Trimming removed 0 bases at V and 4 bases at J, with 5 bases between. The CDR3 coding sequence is TGTGCCAGCAGCTTGGCAGGGTATAATTCACCCCTCCACTTT. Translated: CASSLAGYNSPLHF.

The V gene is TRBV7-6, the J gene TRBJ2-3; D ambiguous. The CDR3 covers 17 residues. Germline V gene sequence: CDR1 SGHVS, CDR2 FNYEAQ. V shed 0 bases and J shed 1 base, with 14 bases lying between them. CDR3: CASSLAGSFLGTDTQYF. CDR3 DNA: TGTGCCAGCAGCTTAGCGGGCTCTTTTTTGGGCACAGATACGCAGTATTTT.

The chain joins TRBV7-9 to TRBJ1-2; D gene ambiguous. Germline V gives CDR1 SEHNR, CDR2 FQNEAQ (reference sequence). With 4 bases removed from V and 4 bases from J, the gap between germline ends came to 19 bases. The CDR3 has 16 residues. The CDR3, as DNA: TGTGCCAGCAGCTCAGGACCGAAATCACGGGGCTATGGCTACACCTTC. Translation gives CASSSGPKSRGYGYTF.

As DNA, the CDR3 is TGCGCCAGCAGCCAGTCCCGACGCGGGAACACTGAAGCTTTCTTT. Its translation: CASSQSRRGNTEAFF. The V and J genes are TRBV4-1 and TRBJ1-1; no reliable D call. Trimming left V 3 bases short and J 1 base short, with 12 bases between. Germline lookup yields CDR1 MGHRA and CDR2 YSYEKL. There are 15 residues in the CDR3.

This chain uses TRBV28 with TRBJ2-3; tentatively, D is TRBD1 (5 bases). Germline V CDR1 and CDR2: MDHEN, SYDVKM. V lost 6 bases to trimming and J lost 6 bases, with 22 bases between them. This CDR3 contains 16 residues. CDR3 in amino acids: CASSPRRQLLQDTQYF. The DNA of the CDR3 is TGTGCCAGCAGCCCTCGGAGACAGCTACTTCAGGATACGCAGTATTTT.

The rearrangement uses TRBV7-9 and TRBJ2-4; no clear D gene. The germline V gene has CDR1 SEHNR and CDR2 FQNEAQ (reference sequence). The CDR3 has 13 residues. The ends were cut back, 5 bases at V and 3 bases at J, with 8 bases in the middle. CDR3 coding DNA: TGTGCCAGCAGCCCCGAGAACAAAAACATTCAGTACTTC. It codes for CASSPENKNIQYF. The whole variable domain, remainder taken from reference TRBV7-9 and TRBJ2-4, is DTGVSQNPRHKITKRGQNVTFRCDPISEHNRLYWYRQTLGQGPEFLTYFQNEAQLEKSRLLSDRFSAERPKGSFSTLEIQRTEQGDSAMYLCASSPENKNIQYFGAGTRLSVL.

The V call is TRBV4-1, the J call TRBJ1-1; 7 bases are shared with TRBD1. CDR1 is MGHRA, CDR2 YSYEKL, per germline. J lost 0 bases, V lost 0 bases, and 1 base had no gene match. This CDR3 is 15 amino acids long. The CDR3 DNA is TGCGCCAGCAGCCAAGAGACAGGGATGAACACTGAAGCTTTCTTT. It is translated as CASSQETGMNTEAFF.